This TCR beta chain was identified during a study of cytomegalovirus exposure and HLA in healthy donors. This PCR relied on a set of 60 Vbeta primers and 13 Jbeta primers. This table comes from immunoSEQ multiplex PCR, and its TCRdb copy is limited to in-frame clones, with some not included. There are over 110,000 clones in the sample, with 0.96% held by the top ten. Germline CDR1 is SEHNR and CDR2 is FQNEAQ (reference sequence). The CDR3 contains 16 residues. The V end was cut by 5 bases, the J end by 3 bases, with 19 bases between. V and J are TRBV7-9 and TRBJ1-1, with a weak D call TRBD1 (5 bases). This TCR was recovered from a male donor in good health and CMV-seronegative. Material for sequencing was PBMCs. CDR3 DNA sequence: TGTGCCAGCAGCCGCTTCATCGGGGGTACGGACACTGAAGCTTTCTTT. It translates to CASSRFIGGTDTEAFF.